What follows is one T cell receptor (beta chain) and its context. This CDR3 comprises 14 residues. CDR1 and CDR2 (germline): SGHTA, FQGTGA. Trimming at V came to 2 bases and at J to 4 bases, leaving 3 bases not matched to a gene. PCR employed 60 Vbeta and 13 Jbeta primers. The table came from immunoSEQ multiplex PCR; TCRdb's copy has only in-frame clones and leaves some out. Found here are some 150,000 clones, roughly 73% of them singletons; the top ten hold around 3.4%. The data were taken from a study of cytomegalovirus exposure and HLA in healthy donors. About the study: For the approximately 420 genotyped donors, approximately 82% fell within the Caucasian-associated ancestry cluster.

The TCR was taken from a man aged 35 to 55 in good health and CMV-seronegative. The rearrangement links TRBV7-3 to TRBJ1-1; 8 bases match TRBD1. Sequencing was done on a sample of PBMCs. The CDR3 here is CASSLHGQGTEAFF. The CDR3 coding sequence is TGTGCCAGCAGCTTACACGGACAGGGCACTGAAGCTTTCTTT.